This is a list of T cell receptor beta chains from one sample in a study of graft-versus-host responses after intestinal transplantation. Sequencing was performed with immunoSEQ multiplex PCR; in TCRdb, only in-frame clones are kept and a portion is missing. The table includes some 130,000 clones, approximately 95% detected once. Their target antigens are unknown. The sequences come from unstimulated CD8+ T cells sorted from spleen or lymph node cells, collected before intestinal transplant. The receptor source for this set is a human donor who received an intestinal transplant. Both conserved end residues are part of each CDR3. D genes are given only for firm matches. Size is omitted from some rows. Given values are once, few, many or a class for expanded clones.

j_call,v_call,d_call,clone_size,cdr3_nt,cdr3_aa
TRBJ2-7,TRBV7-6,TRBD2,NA,TGTGCCAGCAGCTTAGGACTAGCGGGAGTAAATGCTTACGAGCAGTACTTC,CASSLGLAGVNAYEQYF
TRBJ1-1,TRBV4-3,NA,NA,TGCGCCAGCAGCCAAGAGGCAGACATGAACACTGAAGCTTTCTTT,CASSQEADMNTEAFF
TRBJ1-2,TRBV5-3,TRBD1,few,TGTGCCAGAAGCGCCGGGACAGGGAACCTGGCCGTAGCTAACTATGGCTACACCTTC,CARSAGTGNLAVANYGYTF
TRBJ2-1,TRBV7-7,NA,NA,TGTGCTAGCAGCTTAGAGGGGGGCTCCCCCTACAATGAGCAGTTCTTC,CASSLEGGSPYNEQFF
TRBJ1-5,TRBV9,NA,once,TGTGCCAGCAGCGTGGGGGAGGATCAGCCCCAGCATTTT,CASSVGEDQPQHF
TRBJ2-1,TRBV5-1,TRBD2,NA,TGCGCCAGCAGCTTGGAGACTAGCGGGATTCCCCTTTACAATGAGCAGTTCTTC,CASSLETSGIPLYNEQFF
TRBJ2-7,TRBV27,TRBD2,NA,TGTGCCAGCAGTTCCTTTAGCGGGAGAAGCTTCGAGCAGTACTTC,CASSSFSGRSFEQYF
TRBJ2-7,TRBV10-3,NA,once,TGTGCCGTTCTAACACAGTCCTACGAGCAGTACTTC,CAVLTQSYEQYF
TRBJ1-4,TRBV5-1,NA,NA,TGCGCCAGCAGCTTGTCAAGGGTTAAGACTAATGAAAAACTGTTTTTT,CASSLSRVKTNEKLFF
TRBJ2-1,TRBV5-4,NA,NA,TGTGCCAGCAGCTTGGCCAGTTATTGGGGTGGCTCCTACAATGAGCAGTTCTTC,CASSLASYWGGSYNEQFF
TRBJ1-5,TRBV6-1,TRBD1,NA,TGTGCCAGCAGGGAGGGGACAGGTTTCGGTCAGCCCCAGCATTTT,CASREGTGFGQPQHF
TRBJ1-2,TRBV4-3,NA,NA,TGCGCCAGCAGCCAGTGGATATCTAACTATGGCTACACCTTC,CASSQWISNYGYTF
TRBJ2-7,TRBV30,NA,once,TGTGCCTGGAGTACAGGGCTCTCCTACGAGCAGTACTTC,CAWSTGLSYEQYF
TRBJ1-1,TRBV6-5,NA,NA,TGTGCCAGCAGTCCCTTTCGGAACACTGAAGCTTTCTTT,CASSPFRNTEAFF
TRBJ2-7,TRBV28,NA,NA,TGTGCCAGCAGTTTCGGTACGGGGTACGAGCAGTACTTC,CASSFGTGYEQYF
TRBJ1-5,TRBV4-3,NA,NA,TGCGCCAGCAGCCCCAGTGGCGAAGCAGGTCAGCCCCAGCATTTT,CASSPSGEAGQPQHF
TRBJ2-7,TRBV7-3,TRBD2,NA,TGTGCCAGCAGCTCCAGACCCAGCGGGAGGAACTACGAGCAGTACTTC,CASSSRPSGRNYEQYF
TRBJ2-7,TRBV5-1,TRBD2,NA,TGCGCCAGCAGCTTGAGACTAGCGGGAGGGCCTGGGTCCTACGAGCAGTACTTC,CASSLRLAGGPGSYEQYF
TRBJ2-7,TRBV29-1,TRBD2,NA,TGCAGCGTTGAGTATATGACTAGCGGGAGCTACGAGCAGTACTTC,CSVEYMTSGSYEQYF
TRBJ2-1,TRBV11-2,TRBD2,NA,TGTGCCAGCGTCAGGGCGGGAGGAAGGGATGAGCAGTTCTTC,CASVRAGGRDEQFF
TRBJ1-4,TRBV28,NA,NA,TGTGCCAGCAGTGACGTGGGGGCTGAGGGGCGAAAACTGTTTTTT,CASSDVGAEGRKLFF
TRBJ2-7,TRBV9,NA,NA,TGTGCCAGCAGCGTAGTCTCGGGTAGCGAGCAGTACTTC,CASSVVSGSEQYF
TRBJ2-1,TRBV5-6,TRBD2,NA,TGTGCCAGCAGCTTGGCTAGCGGTTACAATGAGCAGTTCTTC,CASSLASGYNEQFF
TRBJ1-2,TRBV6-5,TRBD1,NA,TGTGCCAGCAGACCCATGACAGGGGATGGCTACACCTTC,CASRPMTGDGYTF
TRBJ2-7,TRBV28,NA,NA,TGTGCCAGCAGTTTATATTCGGGAGTCCCTTACGAGCAGTACTTC,CASSLYSGVPYEQYF
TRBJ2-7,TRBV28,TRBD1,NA,TGTGCCAGCAGTTTCCCCGAAGGCCCCTCGACAGGGTACTACTTC,CASSFPEGPSTGYYF
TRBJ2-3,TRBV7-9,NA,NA,TGTGCCAGCAGCTCACCCTGGCGGGCAGATACGCAGTATTTT,CASSSPWRADTQYF
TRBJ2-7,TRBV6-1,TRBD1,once,TGTGCCAGCAGTGAATTCGGGACAGACTACGAGCAGTACTTC,CASSEFGTDYEQYF
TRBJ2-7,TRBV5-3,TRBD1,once,TGTGCCAGAAGCTCCCGACAGGGGACCCACTACGAGCAGTACTTC,CARSSRQGTHYEQYF
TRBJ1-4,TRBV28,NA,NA,TGTGCCAGCAGTTTATACAGGGCGACTAATGAAAAACTGTTTTTT,CASSLYRATNEKLFF
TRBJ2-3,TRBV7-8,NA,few,TGTGCCAGCAGCTTACGACGTTCAGATACGCAGTATTTT,CASSLRRSDTQYF
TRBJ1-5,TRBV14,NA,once,TGTGCCAGCAGCCCCGGAGGGGGATCAGGGCTCAATAGCAATCAGCCCCAGCATTTT,CASSPGGGSGLNSNQPQHF
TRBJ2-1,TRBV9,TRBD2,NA,TGTGCCAGCAGCTCAGATAGCGGGAGCTCCTACAATGAGCAGTTCTTC,CASSSDSGSSYNEQFF
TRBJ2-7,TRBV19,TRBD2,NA,TGTGCCAGTAGTATGGCACTCGGACTAGTTTACGAGCAGTACTTC,CASSMALGLVYEQYF
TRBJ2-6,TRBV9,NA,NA,TGTGCCAGCAGCGTCGCCTCCCCGGGGGCCAACGTCCTGACTTTC,CASSVASPGANVLTF
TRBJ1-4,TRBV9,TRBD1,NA,TGTGCCACCGGAGGGACAGGGGGCGATGAAAAACTGTTTTTT,CATGGTGGDEKLFF
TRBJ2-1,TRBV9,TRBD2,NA,TGTGCCAGCAGCGTACCGGGGACTAGCGGACACAATGAGCAGTTCTTC,CASSVPGTSGHNEQFF
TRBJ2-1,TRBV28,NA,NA,TGTGCCAGCAGTCCGACTACATACAATGAGCAGTTCTTC,CASSPTTYNEQFF
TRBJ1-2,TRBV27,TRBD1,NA,TGTGCCATCGGGAACAGGGGACAAAATGGCTACACCTTC,CAIGNRGQNGYTF
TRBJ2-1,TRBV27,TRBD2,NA,TGTGCCAGCAATCCCCTAGCGGGGGGGCCAGGAGAGCAGTTCTTC,CASNPLAGGPGEQFF
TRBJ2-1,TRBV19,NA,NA,TGTGCCAGTAGTATAGAGCCAGGAATTAACTACAATGAGCAGTTCTTC,CASSIEPGINYNEQFF
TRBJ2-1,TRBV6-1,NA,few,TGTGCCAGCACCCACAGCAGCTCCTACAATGAGCAGTTCTTC,CASTHSSSYNEQFF
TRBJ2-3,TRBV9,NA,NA,TGTGCCAGCGGGAAGACTAGGGTCGCAGATACGCAGTATTTT,CASGKTRVADTQYF
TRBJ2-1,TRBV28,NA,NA,TGTGCCAGCAGTTTAGACCCCGGGACCGGCAATGAGCAGTTCTTC,CASSLDPGTGNEQFF